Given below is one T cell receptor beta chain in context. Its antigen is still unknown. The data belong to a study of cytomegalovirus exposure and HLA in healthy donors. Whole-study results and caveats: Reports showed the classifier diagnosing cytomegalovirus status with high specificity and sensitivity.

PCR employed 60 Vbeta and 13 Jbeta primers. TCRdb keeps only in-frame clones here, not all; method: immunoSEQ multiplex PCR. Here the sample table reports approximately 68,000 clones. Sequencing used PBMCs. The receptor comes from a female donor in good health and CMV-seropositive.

CDR3 in DNA: TGTGCCAGCAGCGTAGACTCAGGGAACTCCGAGCAGTACTTC. Translating gives CASSVDSGNSEQYF. The rearrangement uses TRBV9 and TRBJ2-7; the D gene is possibly TRBD1 (5 bases). V lost 0 bases, J lost 6 bases, and 13 bases lay in between. The CDR3 consists of 14 residues. CDR1 is SGDLS and CDR2 is YYNGEE in the germline V gene.